This T cell receptor (beta chain) was documented in a study of technical replicates of blood from a few donors. The germline gives CDR1 GTSNPN, CDR2 SVGIG (reference sequence). The V gene end was trimmed by 2 bases and the J gene end by 0 bases; junction bases not matched to a gene: 6. The CDR3 has 16 amino acids. Data came from immunoSEQ multiplex PCR; TCRdb stores just in-frame clones and leaves some out. The sample shows approximately 73,000 clones, over 90% of them seen only once. This TCR was sampled from a human donor in good health. Sequencing was carried out using T cells isolated from PBMCs. The gene calls are TRBV30 and TRBJ2-2; 7 nucleotides agree with TRBD2. This CDR3 is CAWSFLAVANTGELFF. The DNA of the CDR3 is TGTGCCTGGAGTTTCCTAGCGGTGGCGAACACCGGGGAGCTGTTTTTT.